In its sample, the clone carrying this T cell receptor beta chain was seen a few times. Per the authors' pipeline: Cell counts per sample came from amplifying reference gene primers. Profiling relied on immunoSEQ multiplex PCR, and the TCRdb table lists in-frame clones only, not all of them. That table supplies the V and J calls and clone size; D and trimming were determined from the DNA. The sample carries hundreds of thousands of clones, about 90% recorded once. This sample is part of a study of blood T cell repertoires in COVID-19. Study in general: Researchers got acute and convalescent COVID-19 samples from the United States, Italy and Spain. Sources were T cells, B-cell-depleted T cells, or PBMCs; the material itself was cDNA or gDNA.

V was trimmed by 1 base and J by 6 bases, leaving 16 bases between them. Germline V gives CDR1 MGHRA, CDR2 YSYEKL. The CDR3 sequence is 15 residues long. Sequences were obtained from peripheral blood. The source is a woman in her 30s who had recovered from COVID-19. The rearrangement uses TRBV4-1 and TRBJ2-7; D may be TRBD1 (6 bases). This CDR3 reads CASSQGPRTAGEQYF. The CDR3 DNA is TGCGCCAGCAGCCAAGGTCCCAGGACAGCAGGCGAGCAGTACTTC.